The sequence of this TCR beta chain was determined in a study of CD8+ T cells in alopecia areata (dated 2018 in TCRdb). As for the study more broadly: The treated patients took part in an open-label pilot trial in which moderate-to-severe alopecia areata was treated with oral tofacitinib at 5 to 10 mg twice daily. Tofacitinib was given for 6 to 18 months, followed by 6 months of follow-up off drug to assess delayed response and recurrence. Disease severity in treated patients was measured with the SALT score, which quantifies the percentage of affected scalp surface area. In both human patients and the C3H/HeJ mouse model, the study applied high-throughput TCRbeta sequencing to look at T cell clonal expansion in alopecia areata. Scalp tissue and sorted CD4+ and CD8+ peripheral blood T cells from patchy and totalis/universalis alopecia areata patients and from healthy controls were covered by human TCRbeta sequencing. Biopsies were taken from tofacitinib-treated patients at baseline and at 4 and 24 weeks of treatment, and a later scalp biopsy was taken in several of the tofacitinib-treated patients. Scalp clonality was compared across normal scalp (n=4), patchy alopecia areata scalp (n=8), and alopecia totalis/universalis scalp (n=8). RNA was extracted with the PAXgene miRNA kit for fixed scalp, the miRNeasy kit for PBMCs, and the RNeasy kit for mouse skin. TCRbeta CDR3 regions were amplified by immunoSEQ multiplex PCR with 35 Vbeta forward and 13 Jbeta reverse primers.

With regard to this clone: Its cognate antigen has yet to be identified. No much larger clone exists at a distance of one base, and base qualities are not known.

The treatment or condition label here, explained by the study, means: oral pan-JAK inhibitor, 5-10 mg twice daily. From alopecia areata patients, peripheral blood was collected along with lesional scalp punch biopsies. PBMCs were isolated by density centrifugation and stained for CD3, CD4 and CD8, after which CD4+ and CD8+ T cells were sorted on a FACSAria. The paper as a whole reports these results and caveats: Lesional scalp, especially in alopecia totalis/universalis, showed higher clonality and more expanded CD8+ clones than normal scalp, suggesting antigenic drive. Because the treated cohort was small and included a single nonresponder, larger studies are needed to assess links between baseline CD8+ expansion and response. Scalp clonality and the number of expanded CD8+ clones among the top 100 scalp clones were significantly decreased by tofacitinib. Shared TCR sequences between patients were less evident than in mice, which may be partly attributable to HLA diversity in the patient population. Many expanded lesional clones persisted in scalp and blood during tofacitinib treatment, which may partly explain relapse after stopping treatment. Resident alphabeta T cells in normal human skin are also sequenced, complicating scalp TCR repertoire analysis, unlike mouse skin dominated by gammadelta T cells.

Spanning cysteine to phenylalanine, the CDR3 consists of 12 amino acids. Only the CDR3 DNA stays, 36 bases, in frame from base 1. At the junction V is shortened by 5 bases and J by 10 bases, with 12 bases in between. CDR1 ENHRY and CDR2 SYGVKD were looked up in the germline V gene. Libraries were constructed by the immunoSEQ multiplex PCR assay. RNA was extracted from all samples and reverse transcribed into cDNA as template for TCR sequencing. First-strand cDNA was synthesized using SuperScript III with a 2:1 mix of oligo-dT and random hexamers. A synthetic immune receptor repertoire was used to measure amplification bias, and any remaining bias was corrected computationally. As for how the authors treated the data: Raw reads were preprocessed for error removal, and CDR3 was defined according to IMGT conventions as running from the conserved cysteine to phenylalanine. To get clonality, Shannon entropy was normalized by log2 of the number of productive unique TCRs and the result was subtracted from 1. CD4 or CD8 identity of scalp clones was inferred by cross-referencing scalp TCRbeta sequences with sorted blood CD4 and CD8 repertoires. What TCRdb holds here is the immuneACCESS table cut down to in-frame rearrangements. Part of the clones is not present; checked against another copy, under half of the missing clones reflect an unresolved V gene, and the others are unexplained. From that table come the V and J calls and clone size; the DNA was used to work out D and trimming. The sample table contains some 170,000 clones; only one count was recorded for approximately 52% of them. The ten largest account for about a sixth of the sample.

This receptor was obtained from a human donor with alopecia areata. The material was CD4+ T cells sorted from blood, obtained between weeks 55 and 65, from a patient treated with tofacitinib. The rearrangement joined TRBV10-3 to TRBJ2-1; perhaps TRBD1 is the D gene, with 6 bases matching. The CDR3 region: CAISPGGQEQFF. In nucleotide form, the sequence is TGTGCCATCAGTCCCGGCGGACAGGAGCAGTTCTTC.